These T cell receptor beta chains were read from a single sample in a study of post-analysis software for immune sequencing data. Via MiXCR, TCRdb re-called the PCR reads, giving one row per CDR3 protein. The data show roughly 600,000 distinct CDR3 sequences, with 44% seen just once and more than 1.5% held by the top ten. The sample taken for sequencing was blood. All receptors derive from a girl between 5 and 17 years old with multiple sclerosis. Each CDR3 is given with its conserved first and last residue. Each record gives: J gene, V gene, clone size, D gene, CDR3 DNA, CDR3 protein. A D gene is named only where the DNA matches it firmly. Clone size is stated in some rows and not others, as once, few, many or a class when expanded.

TRBJ2-7 TRBV9 NA NA TGTGCCAGCAGCGTAGGGCTAGCGAACTCCTACGAGCAGTACTTC CASSVGLANSYEQYF
TRBJ2-3 TRBV11-2 NA NA TGTGCCAGCAGCTTAGAACCGCAGGGTGGATACACAGATACGCAGTATTTT CASSLEPQGGYTDTQYF
TRBJ2-3 TRBV11-2 NA NA TGTGCCAGCAGCACCCCTCCGGGACAACTCACAGATACGCAGTATTTT CASSTPPGQLTDTQYF
TRBJ2-3 TRBV10-2 NA NA TGCGCCAGCAGTCTGTGGTCAGATACGCAGTATTTT CASSLWSDTQYF
TRBJ2-5 TRBV7-9 NA TRBD1 TGTGCCAGCAGCCACAGGGGGCGAGAGACCCAGTACTTC CASSHRGRETQYF
TRBJ2-7 TRBV20-1 NA NA TGCAGTGCTAGTAGGACACCCGATCTCGGGGTATACGAGCAGTACTTC CSASRTPDLGVYEQYF
TRBJ2-7 TRBV7-9 many NA TGCGCCAGCAGCCCGAACTCCTACGAGCAGTACTTC CASSPNSYEQYF
TRBJ1-2 TRBV4-1 NA NA TGCGCCAGCAGCCAAGGACCTGTGGGGGGTAACTATGGCTACACCTTC CASSQGPVGGNYGYTF
TRBJ2-3 TRBV5-6 NA TRBD1 TGTGCCAGCAGCGCGGACAGGGGGCGAGGCGAAGATACGCAGTATTTT CASSADRGRGEDTQYF
TRBJ2-3 TRBV12-3/TRBV12-4 NA NA TGTGCCAGCAGTTTAGGGCAGGACGCAGATACGCAGTATTTT CASSLGQDADTQYF
TRBJ2-1 TRBV12-3/TRBV12-4 NA NA TGTGCCAGCAGTCCCCGACTAGTAGTTAGTGAGCAGTTCTTC CASSPRLVVSEQFF
TRBJ2-3 TRBV6-5 once TRBD2 TGTGCCAGCAAGCTGGGAGGGACAGATACGCAGTATTTT CASKLGGTDTQYF
TRBJ2-5 TRBV6-5 NA NA TGTGCCAGCGGGCGGTCGAGGGTAGAGACCCAGTACTTC CASGRSRVETQYF
TRBJ1-2 TRBV7-2 NA NA TGTGCCAGCAGCTCCGGAGGGAGACGGGGCTACACCTTC CASSSGGRRGYTF
TRBJ1-5 TRBV5-1 NA NA TGCGCCAGCAGGGGGGGGCACAATCAGCCCCAGCATTTT CASRGGHNQPQHF
TRBJ1-2 TRBV5-1 NA NA TGCGCCAGCAGCTTCGGATCGACCGGGACCGCGTATGGCTACACCTTC CASSFGSTGTAYGYTF
TRBJ2-1 TRBV5-1 once TRBD1 TGCGCCAGCAGCTCCGGGACAGGGAGCAATGAGCAGTTCTTC CASSSGTGSNEQFF
TRBJ2-5 TRBV10-3 NA TRBD2 TGTGCCATCAGGGGACTAGAAGAGACCCAGTACTTC CAIRGLEETQYF
TRBJ2-6 TRBV21-1 once NA TGTGCCAGCAGTCCTCATGGGGCCGGGGCCAACGTCCTGACTTTC CASSPHGAGANVLTF
TRBJ1-2 TRBV12-3/TRBV12-4 few NA TGTGCCAGCAGTTTAGGGGTGGCAGGGGTACATGGCTACACCTTC CASSLGVAGVHGYTF
TRBJ2-1 TRBV29-1 NA TRBD1 TGCAGCGTTGGGAGGACAGGGCGGAATGAGCAGTTCTTC CSVGRTGRNEQFF